Following are 29 T cell receptor beta chains from one sample sequenced in a study of cytomegalovirus exposure and HLA in healthy donors. It was with 60 Vbeta and 13 Jbeta primers that the PCR ran. Libraries were prepared by immunoSEQ multiplex PCR; TCRdb keeps only in-frame clonotypes and omits some of them. The data contain over 100,000 clones, about 80% of them singletons. The specimen sequenced was PBMCs. These receptors came from a woman between 50 and 59 years old in good health and CMV-seropositive.

This chain connects TRBV5-1 to TRBJ2-1, with TRBD1 identical over 8 bases. CDR1 SGHRS and CDR2 YFSETQ come from the germline V gene. The CDR3 runs 15 residues. V gave up 0 bases and J gave up 4 bases; unmatched junction bases: 3. CDR3 DNA: TGCGCCAGCAGCTTGGGGACAGGGACTTACAATGAGCAGTTCTTC. Translating gives CASSLGTGTYNEQFF.

The chain couples TRBV19 to TRBJ1-2; TRBD1 is a possible D gene (6 bases). The ends were cut back, 7 bases at V and 3 bases at J, with 9 bases in the middle. CDR3 length: 12 amino acids. Germline loops: CDR1 LNHDA, CDR2 SQIVND (reference sequence). The CDR3 DNA sequence: TGTGCCAGTAAAGGGGGAGACTATGGCTACACCTTC. It codes for CASKGGDYGYTF.

Here the CDR3 DNA reads TGTGCCAGCAGGGGACTAGCGGGGGGTCTCTACAATGAGCAGTTCTTC. The encoded protein is CASRGLAGGLYNEQFF. The V call is TRBV27, the J call TRBJ2-1; 15 nucleotides align to TRBD2. V lost 6 bases and J lost 3; bases outside the gene matches: 3. CDR1 and CDR2 from the germline V gene are MNHEY and SMNVEV (reference sequence). The CDR3 consists of 16 residues.

This clone was seen more than once but under ten times. The V and J genes are TRBV6-5 and TRBJ1-2; TRBD1 agrees at 10 bases. Germline V gene lookup returns CDR1 MNHEY and CDR2 SVGAGI. The CDR3 covers 14 residues. V dropped 2 bases and J dropped 7; count of bases not matched to a gene: 4. The CDR3 loop reads CASSYRGQGSGYTF. DNA of the CDR3: TGTGCCAGCAGTTACCGGGGACAGGGGTCTGGCTACACCTTC.

V and J are TRBV7-6 and TRBJ2-3; TRBD2 is a possible D gene (5 bases). V gave up 4 bases and J gave up 4 bases, with 15 bases separating them. This CDR3 has 15 residues. Germline values: CDR1 SGHVS, CDR2 FNYEAQ. The CDR3 is CASSYLAGEADTQYF. In DNA, the CDR3 is TGTGCCAGCAGCTACCTAGCTGGAGAGGCAGATACGCAGTATTTT. The full variable domain, its missing parts supplied by reference TRBV7-6 and TRBJ2-3, is GAGVSQSPRYKVTKRGQDVALRCDPISGHVSLYWYRQALGQGPEFLTYFNYEAQQDKSGLPNDRFSAERPEGSISTLTIQRTEQRDSAMYRCASSYLAGEADTQYFGPGTRLTVL.

The CDR3 reads CSVEEGQQETQYF. The CDR3 DNA reads as TGCAGCGTTGAAGAAGGACAGCAAGAGACCCAGTACTTC. The rearrangement joins TRBV29-1 to TRBJ2-5; D is possibly TRBD1 (6 bases). The V end lost 0 bases, the J end lost 2 bases, and 7 bases lay between the germline ends. Germline assignment: CDR1 SQVTM and CDR2 ANQGSEA. The CDR3 has 13 residues.

The DNA for the CDR3 is TGTGCCTGGCCGGCTAGCGGGACCGACGAGCAGTACTTC. Translated: CAWPASGTDEQYF. The genes are TRBV27 and TRBJ2-7, with TRBD2 matching over 9 bases. Germline CDR1 reads MNHEY; CDR2 reads SMNVEV (reference sequence). The V gene end was trimmed by 11 bases and the J gene end by 5 bases; junction bases not matched to a gene: 10. This CDR3 region has 13 residues.

The chain combines TRBV9 with TRBJ1-2, with D perhaps matching TRBD1 (6 bases). V was clipped by 3 bases and J by 6 bases, with 18 bases between them. Germline V gene sequence: CDR1 SGDLS, CDR2 YYNGEE. The CDR3 loop spans 15 amino acids. CDR3 residues: CASSARGGGDHGYTF. The CDR3 DNA follows: TGTGCCAGCAGCGCCAGAGGGGGAGGGGATCATGGCTACACCTTC. Drawing the rest from reference TRBV9 and TRBJ1-2, the complete variable domain is DSGVTQTPKHLITATGQRVTLRCSPRSGDLSVYWYQQSLDQGLQFLIQYYNGEERAKGNILERFSAQQFPDLHSELNLSSLELGDSALYFCASSARGGGDHGYTFGSGTRLTVV.

The chain carries TRBV5-6 and TRBJ2-2, with D unresolved. The V gene's germline CDR1 is SGHDT and CDR2 YYEEEE. V dropped 2 bases and J dropped 3 bases, with 5 bases sitting between them. The CDR3 totals 13 residues. DNA for the CDR3: TGTGCCAGCAGCTTAGAGTACACCGGGGAGCTGTTTTTT. Protein: CASSLEYTGELFF. Using reference TRBV5-6 and TRBJ2-2 for the parts outside the CDR3, the full variable domain is DAGVTQSPTHLIKTRGQQVTLRCSPKSGHDTVSWYQQALGQGPQFIFQYYEEEERQRGNFPDRFSGHQFPNYSSELNVNALLLGDSALYLCASSLEYTGELFFGEGSRLTVL.

V is TRBV27 and J is TRBJ1-6; 9 bases align to TRBD1. The V gene's germline CDR1 is MNHEY and CDR2 SMNVEV (reference sequence). This CDR3 is 15 amino acids long. Trimming at V came to 0 bases and at J to 8 bases, leaving 2 bases not matched to a gene. CDR3 nucleotides: TGTGCCAGCAGTTTATCCTGGACAGGGGATTCACCCCTCCACTTT. Protein product: CASSLSWTGDSPLHF.

Remarks on this clone: Additional DNA sequences in this sample encode the identical CDR3. This chain connects TRBV6-5 to TRBJ2-2, with 7 positions matching TRBD2. With 0 bases clipped from V and 0 bases from J, the junction kept 1 base outside the gene matches. In germline, CDR1 is MNHEY, CDR2 SVGAGI. CDR3 length: 16 residues. CDR3 nucleotides: TGTGCCAGCAGTTACTCACTAGCGACGAACACCGGGGAGCTGTTTTTT. Its protein is CASSYSLATNTGELFF.

The chain is built from TRBV5-1 and TRBJ2-4; possibly TRBD1 for D (6 bases). Trimming took off 3 bases at V and 6 bases at J, with 13 bases between the two ends. The CDR3 runs 14 residues. The germline gives CDR1 SGHRS, CDR2 YFSETQ. The CDR3 DNA reads as TGCGCCAGCAGCTCGGGCAGGGGCTTAAACATTCAGTACTTC. Encoded protein: CASSSGRGLNIQYF.

In this sample, this clone turned up once. The rearrangement joins TRBV7-9 to TRBJ1-1; maybe TRBD1 (5 bases). V lost 2 bases, J lost 8 bases, and 9 bases lay in between. Looked up from germline, CDR1 is SEHNR and CDR2 is FQNEAQ (reference sequence). The CDR3 extends over 12 amino acids. The CDR3 DNA reads TGTGCCAGCAGCTTATCGGGGGGGGAAGCTTTCTTT. Amino acids: CASSLSGGEAFF.

CDR3 nucleotides: TGTGCCAGCAGCTTAGGGGTGACTAGCGGAAGCTCCTACAATGAGCAGTTCTTC. This encodes CASSLGVTSGSSYNEQFF. This chain links TRBV7-9 with TRBJ2-1; 9 positions agree with TRBD2. Per the germline V gene, CDR1 is SEHNR and CDR2 is FQNEAQ (reference sequence). The CDR3 totals 18 residues. The V segment lost 1 base and the J segment 0 bases; nucleotides outside the gene matches: 7.

The chain has TRBV7-9 and TRBJ1-1; no definite D call. V was shortened by 5 bases and J by 7 bases, with 20 bases between the two germline ends. Germline V lookup: CDR1 SEHNR, CDR2 FQNEAQ (reference sequence). This CDR3 contains 15 residues. CDR3 sequence reads: CASSGGGGRTFEAFF. The CDR3 DNA follows: TGTGCCAGCAGCGGCGGCGGAGGGCGGACTTTTGAAGCTTTCTTT. The full variable domain, with the rest looked up from reference TRBV7-9 and TRBJ1-1, is DTGVSQNPRHKITKRGQNVTFRCDPISEHNRLYWYRQTLGQGPEFLTYFQNEAQLEKSRLLSDRFSAERPKGSFSTLEIQRTEQGDSAMYLCASSGGGGRTFEAFFGQGTRLTVV.

The sample holds a few counts of this clone. This sequence joins TRBV5-5 and TRBJ1-1; 7 bases map to TRBD1. CDR3 length: 15 amino acids. Germline loops: CDR1 SGHKS, CDR2 YYEKEE (reference sequence). V shed 3 bases and J 2 bases; nucleotides not matched to a gene: 7. The chain's CDR3 is CASSYTGQVNTEAFF. In DNA form, the CDR3 reads TGTGCCAGCAGCTATACTGGACAGGTAAACACTGAAGCTTTCTTT.

This chain uses TRBV15 with TRBJ1-2; 9 bases map to TRBD1. V trimming: 6 bases; J trimming: 0 bases; junction bases outside the gene matches: 8. From germline, CDR1 is LNHNV and CDR2 YYDKDF (reference sequence). The CDR3 is 16 residues long. Written as DNA, the CDR3 is TGTGCCACCAGACGGGACAGGGTCGGGTCTAACTATGGCTACACCTTC. It codes for CATRRDRVGSNYGYTF.

V is TRBV4-2 and J is TRBJ1-2, with a tentative D call TRBD1 (5 bases). Germline-derived CDR1 and CDR2 are LGHNA and YNFKEQ. The ends were cut back, 5 bases at V and 1 base at J, with 14 bases in the middle. The CDR3 length is 15 residues. CDR3 sequence reads: CASSYITGDNYGYTF. CDR3 coding DNA: TGTGCCAGCAGCTATATTACAGGAGATAACTATGGCTACACCTTC.

V and J are TRBV5-4 and TRBJ2-1; TRBD2 matches at 11 bases. The CDR3 length is 14 residues. The trim removed 7 bases at V and 2 bases at J, leaving 2 bases unmatched. Germline CDR1 reads SGHNT; CDR2 reads YYREEE (reference sequence). The CDR3 protein is CASGGLAAYNEQFF. The CDR3 nucleotides are TGTGCCAGCGGGGGACTAGCGGCCTACAATGAGCAGTTCTTC.

A word on this clone: At one end, the junction sequence differs from germline, possibly due to a read error. The chain links TRBV7-9 to TRBJ2-5; 8 bases fit TRBD1. The end of the DNA fits TRBJ2-7 better, so the J call may be wrong. Germline CDR1 and CDR2: SEHNR and FQNEAQ (reference sequence). The CDR3 is made up of 14 amino acids. CDR3 DNA: TGTTCCAGCAGCTTACCGGGACAGGAAGTCGAGCAGTACTTC. Translation gives CSSSLPGQEVEQYF.

The rearrangement uses TRBV7-4 and TRBJ2-5; TRBD1 matches 8 bases. The CDR3 length is 15 residues. V lost 7 bases and J lost 1; bases outside the gene matches: 8. Germline V lookup: CDR1 SGHVT, CDR2 SQSDAQ. This chain's CDR3 is CASNGPDRAQETQYF. DNA of the CDR3: TGTGCCAGCAACGGTCCGGACAGGGCCCAAGAGACCCAGTACTTC.

The chain uses TRBV21-1 and TRBJ2-1; the DNA was not used to check the table's D call, TRBD2. TRBV21-1 is listed as a pseudogene. The CDR3 totals 14 residues. The CDR3 coding sequence is TGTGCCAGCAGCAAAGGCGGGACCTCCCCTGAGCAGTTCTTC. Its protein product is CASSKGGTSPEQFF.

The chain carries TRBV7-2 and TRBJ2-5; D might be TRBD2 (6 bases). The length of the CDR3 is 15 residues. CDR1 and CDR2 from the germline V gene are SGHTA and FQGNSA. Deletions cut 3 bases from V and 5 bases from J, with 16 bases between. CDR3 sequence: CASSFGDLGRETQYF. CDR3 coding DNA: TGTGCCAGCAGCTTCGGGGATCTAGGGAGGGAGACCCAGTACTTC.

As to this clone: The conserved phenylalanine or tryptophan is not found at the CDR3 terminus, so this likely reflects a read error. The limits of the CDR3 on the DNA are not certain, so only TCRdb's listed CDR3 is given. The V call is TRBV20-1, the J call TRBJ2-7; TRBD2, the table's D call, lacks a check against the DNA. Germline V gene data show CDR1 as DFQATT and CDR2 as SNEGSKA (reference sequence). Counting both end residues, the CDR3 totals 9 amino acids. The CDR3: CSARGGRSI.

The chain employs TRBV6-1 and TRBJ2-7; 7 nucleotides align to TRBD2. The CDR3 spans 13 residues. The ends lost 6 bases at V and 5 bases at J; junction bases unmatched: 7. Germline-derived CDR1 and CDR2 are MNHNS and SASEGT. The CDR3 region is CASSRTSADEQYF. The CDR3 bases are TGTGCCAGCAGCAGAACTAGCGCCGACGAGCAGTACTTC.

The genes are TRBV7-9 and TRBJ2-5; 9 bases fit TRBD1. J gave up 5 bases and V 5 bases, and 6 bases lay outside the gene matches. CDR3 length: 14 amino acids. Germline CDR1 is SEHNR and CDR2 is FQNEAQ (reference sequence). The CDR3 sequence is CASSLGQGQETQYF. CDR3 coding DNA: TGTGCCAGCAGCCTGGGACAGGGCCAGGAGACCCAGTACTTC.

The CDR3 protein is CASSLGLGPPETQYF. CDR3 nucleotide sequence: TGTGCCAGCAGCTTAGGGTTGGGCCCTCCGGAGACCCAGTACTTC. The chain couples TRBV7-3 to TRBJ2-5; D remains unclear. CDR1 and CDR2 (germline): SGHTA, FQGTGA. This CDR3 has 15 residues. The germline V and J ends were trimmed by 2 bases and 5 bases, with 15 bases remaining between them.

This chain connects TRBV27 to TRBJ2-7; 8 bases align to TRBD1. Germline CDR1 MNHEY, CDR2 SMNVEV (reference sequence). This CDR3 has 14 residues. The V gene end was trimmed by 3 bases and the J gene end by 2 bases; junction bases not matched to a gene: 3. The CDR3, as DNA: TGTGCCAGCAGTTTGGACAGGGCCGCCTACGAGCAGTACTTC. Translation gives CASSLDRAAYEQYF.

This clone was counted once. The J gene is TRBJ2-7, the V gene TRBV27; unclear D gene. Trimming left V 2 bases short and J 0 bases short, with 5 bases between. The CDR3 runs 13 residues. Looked up from germline, CDR1 is MNHEY and CDR2 is SMNVEV (reference sequence). The CDR3 here is CASSLGPSYEQYF. CDR3 sequence (DNA): TGTGCCAGCAGTTTAGGGCCCTCCTACGAGCAGTACTTC.